Below, 30 T cell receptor beta chains from the same sample are listed, as sequenced in a study of blood T cell repertoires in COVID-19. Measured with immunoSEQ multiplex PCR; TCRdb has only the in-frame clones, and not every one. The data contain about 190,000 clones, about 87% of them seen just once; the ten biggest clones take up 4%. The sequencing input was peripheral blood. These receptor sequences come from a woman under 40 with acute or convalescent COVID-19.

The rearrangement links TRBV2 to TRBJ2-1; D unresolved. With 2 bases removed from V and 2 bases from J, the gap between germline ends came to 10 bases. The CDR3 is made up of 15 amino acids. Germline V lookup: CDR1 SNHLY, CDR2 FYNNEI. In nucleotides, the CDR3 is TGTGCCAGCAGTGAATTAGTCCCGGCCTACAATGAGCAGTTCTTC. Its translation is CASSELVPAYNEQFF.

This clone was detected only a few times. The rearrangement joins TRBV11-2 to TRBJ2-1, with TRBD2 matching 7 bases. The CDR3 extends over 15 amino acids. V was pared by 5 bases and J by 7 bases, with 11 bases of the junction left unmatched. Germline V lookup: CDR1 SGHAT, CDR2 FQNNGV. CDR3 residues: CASSPGLEALNEQFF. The CDR3 DNA is TGTGCCAGCAGCCCAGGACTAGAAGCTCTTAATGAGCAGTTCTTC.

The chain carries TRBV5-1 and TRBJ1-5; the match to TRBD1 covers 8 bases. The germline V gene encodes CDR1 SGHRS and CDR2 YFSETQ. This CDR3 is 16 amino acids long. V lost 0 bases, J lost 4 bases, and 6 bases stayed unmatched. The chain's CDR3 is CASSLGGTGQNQPQHF. The CDR3 bases are TGCGCCAGCAGCTTGGGGGGGACAGGCCAAAATCAGCCCCAGCATTTT.

As DNA, the CDR3 is TGTGCCAGCAGTTTATTGTGGGTACGGGGGGGAAAGGCTTTCTTT. Its translation: CASSLLWVRGGKAFF. The rearrangement links TRBV28 to TRBJ1-1; D possibly corresponds to TRBD1 (5 bases). This CDR3 has 15 amino acids. Germline-derived CDR1 and CDR2 are MDHEN and SYDVKM. Trimming took off 1 base at V and 11 bases at J, with 20 bases between the two ends.

V gene TRBV10-2 combines with J gene TRBJ2-3; 8 nucleotides align to TRBD1. Germline V lookup: CDR1 WSHSY, CDR2 SAAADI. Unmatched junction bases numbered 8, after V lost 7 bases and J lost 5 bases. The CDR3 contains 14 residues. The CDR3, as DNA: TGCGCCAGCATTATGTCAGGGGGCGGAGATACGCAGTATTTT. The encoded protein is CASIMSGGGDTQYF.

The V and J genes are TRBV3-1 (or the pseudogene TRBV3-2) and TRBJ2-7; tentatively, D is TRBD2 (5 bases). The V end lost 4 bases, the J end lost 5 bases, and 15 bases lay between the germline ends. The CDR3 sequence is 14 residues long. Germline assignment: CDR1 LGHDT and CDR2 YNNKEL (reference sequence). The CDR3 sequence is CASSLRVALNEQYF. The CDR3 DNA sequence: TGTGCCAGCAGCCTGCGGGTAGCCTTGAACGAGCAGTACTTC.

This chain links TRBV5-4 with TRBJ2-1; the D is unclear. The V end lost 0 bases, the J end lost 4 bases, and 8 bases lay between the germline ends. This CDR3 comprises 14 residues. Germline V gene sequence: CDR1 SGHNT, CDR2 YYREEE (reference sequence). CDR3 in amino acids: CASSLASLYNEQFF. CDR3 nucleotide sequence: TGTGCCAGCAGCTTGGCCAGTTTATACAATGAGCAGTTCTTC.

The CDR3 spells CASSLQGGNEQFF. The CDR3 DNA sequence: TGTGCCAGCAGTCTACAGGGGGGCAATGAGCAGTTCTTC. The chain recombines TRBV7-9 with TRBJ2-1; 8 bases map to TRBD1. The CDR3 is made up of 13 amino acids. Germline loops: CDR1 SEHNR, CDR2 FQNEAQ (reference sequence). Trimming removed 6 bases from V and 6 bases from J; junction bases left unmatched: 4.

V usage is TRBV21-1 and J usage is TRBJ1-5; TRBD1 reflects the table's D call only, with no check against the DNA. TRBV21-1 is a recognized pseudogene. This CDR3 spans 14 amino acids. CDR3 nucleotides: TGTGCCAGCAGCTCACGACAGGGAGATCAGCCCCAGCATTTT. This gives the protein CASSSRQGDQPQHF.

The V call is TRBV30, the J call TRBJ2-1, with 8 bases matching TRBD1. V gave up 4 bases and J gave up 4 bases; unmatched junction bases: 9. The CDR3 extends over 15 amino acids. From germline, CDR1 is GTSNPN and CDR2 SVGIG (reference sequence). In nucleotides, the CDR3 is TGTGCCTGGACGTTTACCACAGGGGGGTACAATGAGCAGTTCTTC. It is translated as CAWTFTTGGYNEQFF.

The gene calls are TRBV28 and TRBJ1-2, with D uncertain. CDR3 length equals 16 residues. Germline CDR1 and CDR2: MDHEN and SYDVKM. V was pared by 3 bases and J by 3 bases, with 17 bases between. CDR3 residues: CASSLASGILYYGYTF. The CDR3 DNA reads as TGTGCCAGCAGTTTGGCTTCGGGGATCCTATACTATGGCTACACCTTC.

The V and J genes are TRBV30 and TRBJ1-4, with a tentative D call TRBD1 (5 bases). V lost 4 bases to trimming and J lost 3 bases, with 9 bases between them. The CDR3 sequence is 13 residues long. CDR1 and CDR2 from the germline V gene are GTSNPN and SVGIG (reference sequence). CDR3 sequence reads: CAWTPGPNEKLFF. In nucleotides, the CDR3 is TGTGCCTGGACCCCAGGGCCTAATGAAAAACTGTTTTTT.

The genes are TRBV5-1 and TRBJ2-1; TRBD2 matches 12 bases. The CDR3 spans 16 residues. The V gene's germline CDR1 is SGHRS and CDR2 YFSETQ. V dropped 1 base and J dropped 6; count of bases not matched to a gene: 5. The CDR3 loop reads CASSLQGLAGFNEQFF. The CDR3 DNA follows: TGCGCCAGCAGCTTGCAAGGACTAGCGGGATTCAATGAGCAGTTCTTC.

The genes are TRBV7-9 and TRBJ1-3; 7 positions match TRBD1. The CDR3 is 15 residues long. V was clipped by 8 bases and J by 0 bases; unmatched bases: 7. Germline CDR1 SEHNR, CDR2 FQNEAQ (reference sequence). Written as DNA, the CDR3 is TGTGCCAGCTCTCTGGGACAGCTCTCTGGAAACACCATATATTTT. This gives the protein CASSLGQLSGNTIYF.

This sequence joins TRBV10-1 and TRBJ2-1; TRBD2 matches at 10 bases. The CDR3 length is 15 residues. Germline CDR1 is WNHNN and CDR2 is SYGVQD (reference sequence). V gave up 2 bases and J gave up 8 bases; unmatched junction bases: 6. The CDR3 DNA is TGCGCCAGCAGTGAGCCTTCTAGCGGGAGAGATGAGCAGTTCTTC. Protein product: CASSEPSSGRDEQFF.

The CDR3 nucleotides read TGTGCCAGCAGCTGGAGTCCACGGGAGACCCAGTACTTC. It translates to CASSWSPRETQYF. J is TRBJ2-5 and V is TRBV7-6; unclear D gene. This CDR3 comprises 13 residues. Germline CDR1 SGHVS, CDR2 FNYEAQ. V lost 4 bases, J lost 5 bases, and 11 bases lay in between.

The rearrangement uses TRBV2 and TRBJ1-1; the D is unclear. Germline CDR1 SNHLY, CDR2 FYNNEI. The CDR3 has 13 residues. Trimming cost V 7 bases and J 0 bases, with 9 bases left between them. CDR3 in amino acids: CASNKHLNTEAFF. The DNA of the CDR3 is TGTGCCAGCAACAAACATTTGAACACTGAAGCTTTCTTT.

This clone was observed a few times. The chain couples TRBV7-9 to TRBJ1-2; the D is unclear. Deletions cut 5 bases from V and 2 bases from J, with 6 bases between. Germline-derived CDR1 and CDR2 are SEHNR and FQNEAQ (reference sequence). The CDR3 runs 12 residues. In DNA form, the CDR3 reads TGTGCCAGCAGCCTGGAGAACTATGGCTACACCTTC. Translated: CASSLENYGYTF.

The rearrangement joins TRBV11-2 to TRBJ2-3; 7 nucleotides match TRBD2. The junction had 6 bases not matched to a gene; V was cut back by 3 bases and J by 3 bases. Germline assignment: CDR1 SGHAT and CDR2 FQNNGV. The length of the CDR3 is 15 residues. This CDR3 is CASSFGGSGTDTQYF. DNA for the CDR3: TGTGCCAGCAGCTTTGGCGGGAGTGGAACAGATACGCAGTATTTT.

The chain uses TRBV27 and TRBJ2-3; 7 positions match TRBD2. Germline loops: CDR1 MNHEY, CDR2 SMNVEV (reference sequence). The CDR3 sequence is 12 residues long. Germline trimming cut 6 bases from V and 4 bases from J; bases unmatched to any gene: 1. In DNA, the CDR3 is TGTGCCAGCAGGCGGGAGTCAGATACGCAGTATTTT. This encodes CASRRESDTQYF.

The CDR3 DNA follows: TGTGCCAGCAGTAGGGGGATTCCGGGGACCGGGGAGCTGTTTTTT. It is translated as CASSRGIPGTGELFF. The chain joins TRBV9 to TRBJ2-2; TRBD1 is a possible D gene (6 bases). The CDR3 runs to 15 residues. CDR1 is SGDLS and CDR2 is YYNGEE in the germline V gene. V was pared by 5 bases and J by 5 bases, with 16 bases between.

The chain joins TRBV20-1 to TRBJ2-5; tentatively, D is TRBD2 (5 bases). Between the trimmed V and J ends, which lost 6 bases and 5 bases, there was a span of 10 bases. The V gene's germline CDR1 is DFQATT and CDR2 SNEGSKA (reference sequence). The CDR3 contains 11 residues. The CDR3 DNA reads as TGCAGTGCCCCAAGAGGGGAGACCCAGTACTTC. Amino acids: CSAPRGETQYF.

This chain links TRBV10-2 with TRBJ2-2; no firm D call. The length of the CDR3 is 11 residues. Trimming removed 4 bases from V and 10 bases from J, with 7 bases in between. Germline V CDR1 and CDR2: WSHSY, SAAADI. The CDR3 protein is CASSGLSELFF. CDR3 in DNA: TGCGCCAGCAGTGGTCTATCGGAGCTGTTTTTT.

The chain couples TRBV2 to TRBJ2-7, with D tentatively TRBD2 (6 bases). The CDR3 is 13 residues long. V lost 6 bases, J lost 3 bases, and 12 bases lay in between. CDR1 is SNHLY, CDR2 FYNNEI, per germline. The CDR3 reads CASRRGVNYEQYF. CDR3 nucleotides: TGTGCCAGCAGGCGGGGAGTCAACTACGAGCAGTACTTC.

The V gene is TRBV18, the J gene TRBJ1-6, with 10 positions matching TRBD1. Trimming removed 3 bases from V and 8 bases from J; junction bases left unmatched: 7. CDR1 is KGHSH and CDR2 is LQKENI in the germline V gene. CDR3 length: 16 residues. The CDR3 DNA reads TGTGCCAGCTCACCCACCCCCGGACAGGGGGATTCACCCCTCCACTTT. Residues: CASSPTPGQGDSPLHF.

This clone was seen only once. V usage is TRBV6-5 and J usage is TRBJ1-2; D perhaps matches TRBD1 (6 bases). With 2 bases removed from V and 6 bases from J, the gap between germline ends came to 13 bases. The CDR3 runs to 14 residues. Germline V gene data show CDR1 as MNHEY and CDR2 as SVGAGI. The CDR3 DNA reads TGTGCCAGCAGTTACGCCCCTCAGGGGAATGGCTACACCTTC. Residues: CASSYAPQGNGYTF.

The chain combines TRBV11-2 with TRBJ2-7; D not resolved. With 5 bases removed from V and 3 bases from J, the gap between germline ends came to 5 bases. This CDR3 contains 11 residues. Per the germline V gene, CDR1 is SGHAT and CDR2 is FQNNGV. The CDR3 reads CASSPHYEQYF. The CDR3 nucleotides read TGTGCCAGCAGCCCCCACTACGAGCAGTACTTC.

V and J are TRBV12-3 or TRBV12-4 and TRBJ2-7; TRBD1 agrees at 7 bases. V was clipped by 7 bases and J by 4 bases; unmatched bases: 7. CDR3 length: 13 amino acids. The DNA for the CDR3 is TGTGCCAGCACCTGGGGACAGAATTACGAGCAGTACTTC. Protein: CASTWGQNYEQYF.

The V call is TRBV21-1, the J call TRBJ1-4; the table assigns TRBD1, which was not confirmed against the DNA. TRBV21-1 is annotated as a pseudogene. This CDR3 spans 20 amino acids. This chain's CDR3 is CASSKDQKGIRRATNEKLFF. CDR3 coding DNA: TGTGCCAGCAGCAAAGATCAGAAGGGGATACGTCGGGCAACTAATGAAAAACTGTTTTTT.

Remarks on this clone: The same CDR3 also results from other DNA sequences found in this sample. The chain combines TRBV3-1 (or the pseudogene TRBV3-2) with TRBJ1-3; D uncertain. The CDR3 runs 12 residues. Trimming removed 4 bases at V and 8 bases at J, with 9 bases between. CDR1 is LGHDT and CDR2 is YNNKEL in the germline V gene (reference sequence). Here the CDR3 DNA reads TGTGCCAGCAGCCTAACGAGGGACACCATATATTTT. Translated: CASSLTRDTIYF.